This T cell receptor beta chain was retrieved from a study of Ad26.COV2.S vaccination and SARS-CoV-2 variants. Study conclusions and caveats: Reported findings describe substantial breadth in spike-specific CD8+ and CD4+ T cell responses following vaccination.

The CDR3 consists of 13 residues. Trimming removed 5 bases at V and 4 bases at J, with 11 bases between. CDR1 and CDR2 from the germline V gene are MNHEY and SVGEGT. To note about this clone: Its antigen remains unidentified.

As for treatment: roughly 18 received Ad26.COV2.S at low or high dose, single or two shots; about 5 received placebo; per-sample allocation not given. Each sample was drawn 63 days after the first injection (of vaccine or placebo). Profiled with immunoSEQ multiplex PCR; TCRdb holds only in-frame clones, not every one. The data show hundreds of thousands of clones, approximately 89% seen once. This chain uses TRBV6-2 or TRBV6-3 with TRBJ1-1; D ambiguous. This sequence originates from a person between 18 and 65 years old who received the Ad26.COV2.S COVID-19 vaccine or a placebo. Material: peripheral blood, obtained in a trial of Ad26.COV2.S vaccine versus placebo. The CDR3 loop reads CASSMPRRTEAFF. CDR3 coding DNA: TGTGCCAGCAGTATGCCCAGGCGCACTGAAGCTTTCTTT.